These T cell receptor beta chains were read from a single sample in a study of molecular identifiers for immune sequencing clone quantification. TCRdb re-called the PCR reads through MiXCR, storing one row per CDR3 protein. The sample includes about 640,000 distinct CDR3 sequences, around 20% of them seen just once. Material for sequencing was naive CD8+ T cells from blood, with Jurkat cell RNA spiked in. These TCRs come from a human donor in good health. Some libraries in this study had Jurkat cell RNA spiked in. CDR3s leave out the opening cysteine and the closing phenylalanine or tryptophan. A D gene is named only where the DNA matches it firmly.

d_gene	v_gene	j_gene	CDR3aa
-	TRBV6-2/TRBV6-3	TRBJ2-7	ASSYGSGAVEQY
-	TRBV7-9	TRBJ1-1	ASSLYGGEAF
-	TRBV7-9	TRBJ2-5	ASRPRGGEIVPQETQY
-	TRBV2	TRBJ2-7	ASSGRQGGYEQY
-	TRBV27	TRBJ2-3	ASSLRLGVPDTQY
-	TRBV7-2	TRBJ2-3	ASSIPEFRDTDTQY
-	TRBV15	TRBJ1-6	ATSIGTENYSPLH
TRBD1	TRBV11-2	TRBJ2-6	ASSLAGTVSSGANVLT
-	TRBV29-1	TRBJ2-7	SVATSFSYEQY
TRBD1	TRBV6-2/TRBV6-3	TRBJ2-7	ASSYSADRGWEQY
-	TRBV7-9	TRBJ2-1	ACSTDAKGQF
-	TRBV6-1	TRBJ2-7	ASSGEYEQY
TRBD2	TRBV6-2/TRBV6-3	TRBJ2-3	ASSWGLAGPSTDTQY
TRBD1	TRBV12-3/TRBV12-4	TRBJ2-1	ASSLAQGINEQF
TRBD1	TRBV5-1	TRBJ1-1	ASSVTGFGNTEAF
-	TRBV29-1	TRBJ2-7	SVVGENYEQY
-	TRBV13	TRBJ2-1	ASSGRGEGYNEQF
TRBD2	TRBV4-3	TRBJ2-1	ASSQDSSLAGYNEQF
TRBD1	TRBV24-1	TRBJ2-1	ATSDPDRGREQF
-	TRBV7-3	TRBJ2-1	ASSPFGRAEASYNEQF
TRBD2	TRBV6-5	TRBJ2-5	ASSPDGLAGKETQY
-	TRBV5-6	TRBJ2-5	ASTLGYLETQY
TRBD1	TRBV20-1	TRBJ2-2	SARDHPGTGGPGELF
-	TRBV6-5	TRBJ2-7	ASSYSPGLTYEQY
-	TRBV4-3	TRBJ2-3	ASSQDVGGDTQY
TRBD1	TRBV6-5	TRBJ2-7	ATGTGPYEQY
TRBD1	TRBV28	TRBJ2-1	ASTNRGTYNEQF
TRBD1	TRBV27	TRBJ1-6	ASSLSWGQGSPLH
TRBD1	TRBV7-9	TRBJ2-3	ASSSTTGGTDTQY
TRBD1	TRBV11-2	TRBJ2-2	ASFLTGGNTGELF
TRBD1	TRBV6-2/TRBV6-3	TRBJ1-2	ASTTRIRDRAYGYT
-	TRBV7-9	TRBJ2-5	ASSLGWGGETQY
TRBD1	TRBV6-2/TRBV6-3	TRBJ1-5	ASSHRYGTGFQPQH
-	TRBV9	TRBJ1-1	ASSVDGQNGDTEAF
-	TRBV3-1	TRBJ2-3	ASSQEGRDTQY
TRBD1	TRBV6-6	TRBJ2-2	ASSYPPGGANTGELF
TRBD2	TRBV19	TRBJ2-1	ASSITSGGSYNEQF
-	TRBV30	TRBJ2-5	AWSEGAGYQETQY
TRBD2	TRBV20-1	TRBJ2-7	SARGLYGYEQY
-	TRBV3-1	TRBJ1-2	ASSPGDRLIYGYT
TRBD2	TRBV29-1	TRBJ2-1	SVVTSGRPYNEQF
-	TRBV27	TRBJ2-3	ASSLLLGPSTDTQY
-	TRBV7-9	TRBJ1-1	ASSYSLGDQMAF
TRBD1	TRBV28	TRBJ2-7	ASSFSPGGDEQY
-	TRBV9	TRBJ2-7	ASSGQSREQY
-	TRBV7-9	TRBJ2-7	ARSLTGAYEQY
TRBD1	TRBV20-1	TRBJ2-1	SAREGDSVYEQF
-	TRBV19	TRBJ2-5	ASMSTEETQY
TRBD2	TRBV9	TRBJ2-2	ASSVVTSGRPDTGELF
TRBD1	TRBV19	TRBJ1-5	ASSIVVGGGLNQPQH
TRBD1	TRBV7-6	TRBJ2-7	ASSLGLGQGGYEQY
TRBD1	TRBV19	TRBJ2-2	ASPTGGWTGELF
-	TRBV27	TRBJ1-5	ASSPWGGSQPQH
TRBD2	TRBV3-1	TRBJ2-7	ASSQGLLAYPYEQY
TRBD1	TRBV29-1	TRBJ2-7	SVGDRGGGYEQY
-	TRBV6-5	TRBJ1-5	ASSYSWEANQPQH
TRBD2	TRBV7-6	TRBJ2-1	ASSSTWGNTGGGEDNEQF
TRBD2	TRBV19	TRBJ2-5	ASSIGAGGPGGTQY
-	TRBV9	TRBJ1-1	ASSSGVSSDTEAF
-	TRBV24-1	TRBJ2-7	ATSDGDTHGTSFRQY